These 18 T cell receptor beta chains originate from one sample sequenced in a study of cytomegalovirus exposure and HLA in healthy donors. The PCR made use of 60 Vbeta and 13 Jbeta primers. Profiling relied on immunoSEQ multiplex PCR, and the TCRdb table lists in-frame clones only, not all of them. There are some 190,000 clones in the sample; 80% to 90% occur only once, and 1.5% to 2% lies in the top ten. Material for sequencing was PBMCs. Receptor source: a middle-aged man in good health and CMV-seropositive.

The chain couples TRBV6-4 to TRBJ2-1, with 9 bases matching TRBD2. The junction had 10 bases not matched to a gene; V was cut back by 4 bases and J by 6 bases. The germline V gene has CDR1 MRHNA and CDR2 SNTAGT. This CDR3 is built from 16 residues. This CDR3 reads CASSVSPGLALNEQFF. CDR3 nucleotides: TGTGCCAGCAGTGTATCACCGGGACTAGCCCTCAATGAGCAGTTCTTC.

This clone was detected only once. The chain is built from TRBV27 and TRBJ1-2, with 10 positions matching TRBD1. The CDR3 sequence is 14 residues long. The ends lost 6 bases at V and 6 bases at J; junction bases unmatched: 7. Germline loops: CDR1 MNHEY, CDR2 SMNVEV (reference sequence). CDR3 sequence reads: CASRNAGTGDGYTF. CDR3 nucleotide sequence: TGTGCCAGCAGAAATGCCGGGACAGGGGATGGCTACACCTTC.

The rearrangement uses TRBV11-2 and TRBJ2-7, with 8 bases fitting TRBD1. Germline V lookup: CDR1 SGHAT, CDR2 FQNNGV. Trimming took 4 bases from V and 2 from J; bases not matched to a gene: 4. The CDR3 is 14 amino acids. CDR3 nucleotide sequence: TGTGCCAGCAGCTCAGGACAGGGAACCTACGAGCAGTACTTC. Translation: CASSSGQGTYEQYF.

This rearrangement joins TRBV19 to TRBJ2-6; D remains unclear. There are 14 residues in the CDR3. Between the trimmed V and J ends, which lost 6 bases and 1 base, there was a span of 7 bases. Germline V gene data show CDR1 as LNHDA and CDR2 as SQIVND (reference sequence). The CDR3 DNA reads TGTGCCAGTAGAAGCGATTCTGGGGCCAACGTCCTGACTTTC. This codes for CASRSDSGANVLTF.

DNA for the CDR3: TGTGCCAGCAGTGACAGCGGGAGTTCCTACAATGAGCAGTTCTTC. Amino acids: CASSDSGSSYNEQFF. The chain couples TRBV2 to TRBJ2-1; 8 bases fit TRBD2. CDR3 length: 15 residues. Germline V gene data show CDR1 as SNHLY and CDR2 as FYNNEI. The J segment lost 1 base and the V segment lost 3 bases, leaving 2 bases of the junction unmatched.

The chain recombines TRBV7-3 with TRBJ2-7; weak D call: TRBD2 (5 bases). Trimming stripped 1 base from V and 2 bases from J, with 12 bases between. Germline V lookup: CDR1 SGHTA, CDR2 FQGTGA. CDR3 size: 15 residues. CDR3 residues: CASSLNPLATYEQYF. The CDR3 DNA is TGTGCCAGCAGCTTAAATCCCCTAGCAACCTACGAGCAGTACTTC.

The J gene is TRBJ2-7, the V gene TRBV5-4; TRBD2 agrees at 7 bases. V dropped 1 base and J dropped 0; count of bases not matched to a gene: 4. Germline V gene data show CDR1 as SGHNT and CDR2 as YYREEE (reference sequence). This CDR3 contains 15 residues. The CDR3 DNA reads TGTGCCAGCAGCTTGAAGCGGGAAATCTCCTACGAGCAGTACTTC. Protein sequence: CASSLKREISYEQYF.

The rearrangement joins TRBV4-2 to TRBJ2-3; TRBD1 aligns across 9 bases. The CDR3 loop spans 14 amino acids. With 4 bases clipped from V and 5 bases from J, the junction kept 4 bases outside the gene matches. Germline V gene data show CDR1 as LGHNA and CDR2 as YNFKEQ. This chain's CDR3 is CASSPGTGRDTQYF. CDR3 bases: TGTGCCAGCAGCCCCGGGACAGGGCGAGATACGCAGTATTTT.

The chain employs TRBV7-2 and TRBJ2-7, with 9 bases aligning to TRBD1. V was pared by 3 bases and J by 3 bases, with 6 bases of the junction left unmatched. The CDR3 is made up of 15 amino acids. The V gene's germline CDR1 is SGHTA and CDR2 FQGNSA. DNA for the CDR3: TGTGCCAGCAGCTTCGACAGGGGGGACCTCTACGAGCAGTACTTC. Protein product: CASSFDRGDLYEQYF.

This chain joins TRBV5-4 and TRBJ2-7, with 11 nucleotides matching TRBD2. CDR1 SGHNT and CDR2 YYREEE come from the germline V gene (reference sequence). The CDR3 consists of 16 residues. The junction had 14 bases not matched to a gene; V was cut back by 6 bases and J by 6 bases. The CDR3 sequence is CASTLELAGASPEQYF. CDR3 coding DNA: TGTGCCAGCACCTTAGAACTAGCGGGAGCATCTCCCGAGCAGTACTTC.

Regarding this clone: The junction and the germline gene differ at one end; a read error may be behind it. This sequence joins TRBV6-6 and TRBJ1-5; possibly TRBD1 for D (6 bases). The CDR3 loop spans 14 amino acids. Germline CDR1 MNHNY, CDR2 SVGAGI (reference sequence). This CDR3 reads CASSYAQGNQPRHF. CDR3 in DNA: TGTGCCAGCAGTTATGCCCAGGGGAATCAGCCCCGGCATTTT.

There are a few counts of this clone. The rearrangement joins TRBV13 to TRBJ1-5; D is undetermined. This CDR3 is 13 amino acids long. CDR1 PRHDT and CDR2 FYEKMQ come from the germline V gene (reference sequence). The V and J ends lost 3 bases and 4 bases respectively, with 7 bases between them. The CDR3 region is CASSFGVNQPQHF. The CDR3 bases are TGTGCCAGCAGCTTCGGGGTGAATCAGCCCCAGCATTTT.

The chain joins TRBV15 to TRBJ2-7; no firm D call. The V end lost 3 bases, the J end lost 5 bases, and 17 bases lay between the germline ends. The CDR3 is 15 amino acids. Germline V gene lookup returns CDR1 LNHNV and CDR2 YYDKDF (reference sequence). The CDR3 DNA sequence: TGTGCCACCAGCAGTGGCTCGACTGTTTCCCACGAGCAGTACTTC. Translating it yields CATSSGSTVSHEQYF.

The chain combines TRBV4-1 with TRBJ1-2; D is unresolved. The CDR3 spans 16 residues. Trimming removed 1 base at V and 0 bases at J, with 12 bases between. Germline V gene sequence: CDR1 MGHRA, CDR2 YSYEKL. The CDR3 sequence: CASSQGTASANYGYTF. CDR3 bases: TGCGCCAGCAGCCAAGGAACAGCCTCGGCTAACTATGGCTACACCTTC.

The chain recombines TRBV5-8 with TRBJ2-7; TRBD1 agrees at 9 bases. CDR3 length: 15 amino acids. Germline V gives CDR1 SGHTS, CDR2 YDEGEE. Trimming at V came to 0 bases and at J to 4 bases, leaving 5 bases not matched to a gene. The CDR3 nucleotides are TGTGCCAGCAGCTTGGTCGGGACAGGGATTTACGAGCAGTACTTC. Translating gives CASSLVGTGIYEQYF. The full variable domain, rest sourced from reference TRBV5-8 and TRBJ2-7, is EAGVTQSPTHLIKTRGQQATLRCSPISGHTSVYWYQQALGLGLQFLLWYDEGEERNRGNFPPRFSGRQFPNYSSELNVNALELEDSALYLCASSLVGTGIYEQYFGPGTRLTVT.

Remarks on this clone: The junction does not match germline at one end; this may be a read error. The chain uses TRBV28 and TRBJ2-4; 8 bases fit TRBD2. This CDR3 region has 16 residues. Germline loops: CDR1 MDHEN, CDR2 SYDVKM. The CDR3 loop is CASTLGGASAKNSQYF. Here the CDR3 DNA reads TGTGCCAGCACCCTCGGGGGGGCGTCGGCCAAAAACAGTCAGTACTTC.

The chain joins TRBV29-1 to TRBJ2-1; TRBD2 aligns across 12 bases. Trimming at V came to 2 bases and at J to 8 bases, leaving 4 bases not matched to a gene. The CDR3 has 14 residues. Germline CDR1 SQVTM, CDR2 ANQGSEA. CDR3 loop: CSVEKLAGGDEQFF. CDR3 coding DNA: TGCAGCGTTGAAAAACTAGCGGGAGGCGATGAGCAGTTCTTC.

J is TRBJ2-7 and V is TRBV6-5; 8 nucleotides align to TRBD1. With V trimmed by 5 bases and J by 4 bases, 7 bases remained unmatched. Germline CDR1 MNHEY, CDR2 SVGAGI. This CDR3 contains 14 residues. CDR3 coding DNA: TGTGCCAGCAGTCGCGGACAGGGTCGGTACGAGCAGTACTTC. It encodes CASSRGQGRYEQYF.